This T cell receptor (beta chain) comes out of a study of blood T cells in healthy people across ages (dated by TCRdb to about 2015). Turning to the overall study: Template switching captured roughly one uniquely barcoded TCR beta cDNA molecule per two T cells in model experiments. To avoid experimental bias, donors of different ages were randomly spread across the sequencing lanes. For two donors (one aged 18 to 30 and one aged 80 or older), the study analyzed two additional independent replicas of 1 million unique cDNA reads from the same blood draw. Age-related changes in TCR beta repertoire diversity were measured in the study by deep sequencing normalized with unique cDNA molecular identifiers. Four age groups were formed from the donors: young (average approximately 15 years), middle-aged (approximately 39), aged (62) and long-lived (82).

The germline V gene gives CDR1 as ENHRY and CDR2 as SYGVKD. V is shortened by 4 bases, J by 0 bases, and the region joining them spans 10 bases. The CDR3 runs 16 residues from the cysteine to the phenylalanine. Only the CDR3 part of the read is kept: 48 bases, read in frame from the first base. What the work shows at the level of the full study, not this receptor alone: Because profiling used bulk unsorted PBMCs, naive and antigen-experienced compartments could not be compared conclusively. There was a strong correlation between observed TCR beta diversity and the percentage of naive T cells measured by flow cytometry. Donor CMV infection status was unknown, potentially confounding age-related changes in expanded clonotypes. Total diversity estimates from one million sequenced T cells were considered lower bounds and underestimates. As age increased, observed TCR beta diversity per million T cells dropped in a roughly linear way, and a significant reduction was already evident by age about 40. Compared with the aged group, the long-lived group had more naive CD4+ T cells, fewer expanded clones and increased TCR diversity, a pattern suggesting age selection.

As to this clonotype: Its recognized antigen is unknown. The sample holds no much larger clone one base away, and base qualities are not on file.

Libraries came from 5' RACE. The sample was run on an Illumina HiSeq 2500. A second roughly 6 to 12 cycle PCR used a sample-barcoded 5' primer and a J-beta primer mix. A unique molecular identifier was introduced onto each TCR beta cDNA molecule by a template-switch 5' adaptor carrying 12 random nucleotides. At least 2.5 million CDR3-containing paired-end reads were obtained from each sample. All of the RNA was converted into first-strand cDNA using the Mint cDNA synthesis kit, with a TRBC-specific oligonucleotide serving as the primer. Following uracil-DNA glycosylase treatment, all cDNA underwent a first 18-cycle PCR with the universal primers M1SS and BC2_uni_R. The study's own analysis went as follows. Each sample was normalized by randomly selecting 1 million high-quality reads, each carrying a distinct molecular identifier. Reads sharing molecular identifiers were discarded rather than binned into consensus sequences. CDR3 identification, clonotype clustering and error correction used MiTCR with a Q25 quality threshold and the strictest error-elimination algorithm. Lower-bound total TCR beta diversity was estimated with a nonparametric unseen species model using Euler transformation. The public reads were run again by TCRdb, first through fastp at Q25 and then through MiXCR, and only productive beta chains were kept. Rows with a matching CDR3 protein are joined into one entry that keeps the most common DNA and genes. The V and J calls follow TCRdb's processing rather than the paper's. The sample yields hundreds of thousands of distinct CDR3 sequences; roughly three fifths were counted once. The ten largest account for 35% to 40% of the sample.

The 39 donors, aged roughly 6 to 95 years, were systemically healthy Caucasian individuals from Russia. About 9.8 milliliters of peripheral blood were drawn from each donor into EDTA-treated Vacutainer tubes. PBMCs were isolated by Ficoll-Paque density-gradient centrifugation, with at least 7 million obtained per sample. Trizol reagent was used to extract total RNA from the PBMCs, yielding at least 5.5 micrograms per sample. For every donor, flow cytometry on a PBMC aliquot measured the percentage of naive CD45RAhigh/CD27high T cells. The source of this sequence is a man aged 55-75 years in good health. Sequenced sample: blood. The chain joins TRBV10-3 to TRBJ1-6; perhaps TRBD1 is the D gene, with 5 bases matching. The CDR3 is CAISARDDSYNSPLHF. The DNA sequence is given as TGTGCCATCAGTGCCAGGGACGACTCCTATAATTCACCCCTCCACTTT.